The 6 T cell receptor beta chains presented below share a single source sample, sequenced in a study of T cell responses to AZD1222 COVID-19 vaccine. This table comes from immunoSEQ multiplex PCR, and its TCRdb copy is limited to in-frame clones, with some not included. This sample has fewer than 150,000 clones; roughly 88% occur once, and the top ten carry 1.6%. Sequencing was performed on peripheral blood, taken 28 days after the second AZD1222 dose. The receptor source for this set is an adult who received the AZD1222 COVID-19 vaccine.

The V and J genes are TRBV5-1 and TRBJ2-7; 14 positions match TRBD2. The CDR3 loop spans 17 amino acids. The J segment lost 0 bases and the V segment lost 3 bases, leaving 5 bases of the junction unmatched. Germline V gene sequence: CDR1 SGHRS, CDR2 YFSETQ. As DNA, the CDR3 is TGCGCCAGCAGCTGGGGACTAGCGGGAGTCGGCTCCTACGAGCAGTACTTC. It encodes CASSWGLAGVGSYEQYF. Full variable domain (missing parts from reference TRBV5-1 and TRBJ2-7): KAGVTQTPRYLIKTRGQQVTLSCSPISGHRSVSWYQQTPGQGLQFLFEYFSETQRNKGNFPGRFSGRQFSNSRSEMNVSTLELGDSALYLCASSWGLAGVGSYEQYFGPGTRLTVT.

The genes are TRBV5-1 and TRBJ1-1; D is perhaps TRBD1 (6 bases). The CDR3 runs to 13 residues. CDR1 is SGHRS and CDR2 is YFSETQ in the germline V gene. Trimming removed 7 bases from V and 4 bases from J, with 14 bases in between. As DNA, the CDR3 is TGCGCCAGCTCGCAGGGGCAGGGCACTGAAGCTTTCTTT. It translates to CASSQGQGTEAFF.

V is TRBV10-3 and J is TRBJ1-1; 9 bases fit TRBD1. CDR1 ENHRY and CDR2 SYGVKD come from the germline V gene. V lost 10 bases and J lost 2; bases outside the gene matches: 8. CDR3 length: 14 residues. This CDR3 reads CATRRDRENTEAFF. Here the CDR3 DNA reads TGTGCCACACGAAGGGACAGGGAAAACACTGAAGCTTTCTTT.

The V gene is TRBV12-3 or TRBV12-4, the J gene TRBJ1-2; D is perhaps TRBD1 (5 bases). V dropped 2 bases and J dropped 3 bases, with 7 bases sitting between them. This CDR3 contains 13 residues. CDR3 residues: CASSLQGDYGYTF. CDR3 nucleotides: TGTGCCAGCAGTTTACAAGGGGACTATGGCTACACCTTC.

The chain links TRBV9 to TRBJ2-1; 7 positions agree with TRBD1. The CDR3 is 14 amino acids. The V segment lost 0 bases and the J segment 8 bases; nucleotides outside the gene matches: 5. Germline CDR1 reads SGDLS; CDR2 reads YYNGEE. CDR3 in DNA: TGTGCCAGCAGCGTAGGAGCACAGGGGCATGAGCAGTTCTTC. It yields the protein CASSVGAQGHEQFF.

This clone was detected a few times. The chain combines TRBV12-3 or TRBV12-4 with TRBJ2-2; D is uncertain. CDR3 length: 13 amino acids. V lost 2 bases to trimming and J lost 5 bases, with 6 bases between them. CDR3 sequence (DNA): TGTGCCAGCAGTTTAAGGGTTACCGGGGAGCTGTTTTTT. It codes for CASSLRVTGELFF.